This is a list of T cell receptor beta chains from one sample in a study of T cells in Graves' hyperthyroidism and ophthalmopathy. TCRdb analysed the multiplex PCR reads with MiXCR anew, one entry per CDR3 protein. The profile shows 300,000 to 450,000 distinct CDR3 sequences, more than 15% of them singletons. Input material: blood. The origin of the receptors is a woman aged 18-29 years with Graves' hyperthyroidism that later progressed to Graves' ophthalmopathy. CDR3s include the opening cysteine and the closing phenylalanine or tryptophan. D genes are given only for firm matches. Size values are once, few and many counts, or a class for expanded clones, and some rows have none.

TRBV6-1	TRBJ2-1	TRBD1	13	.	CASNPGQGARKFF	TGTGCCAGCAATCCGGGACAGGGGGCTAGAAAGTTCTTC
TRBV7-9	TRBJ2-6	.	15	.	CASSLIESGANVLTF	TGTGCCAGCAGCTTAATAGAATCTGGGGCCAACGTCCTGACTTTC
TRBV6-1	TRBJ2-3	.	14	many	CASSAHRNTDTQYF	TGTGCCAGCAGTGCACATCGTAACACAGATACGCAGTATTTT
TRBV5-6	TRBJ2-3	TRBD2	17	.	CASSFMTSGRSTDTQYF	TGTGCCAGCAGCTTCATGACTAGCGGGAGGAGCACAGATACGCAGTATTTT
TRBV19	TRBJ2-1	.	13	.	CASRGGSYNEQFF	TGTGCCAGTAGAGGGGGGTCCTACAATGAGCAGTTCTTC
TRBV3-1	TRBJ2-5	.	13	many	CASRNRVQETQYF	TGTGCCAGCAGGAATAGAGTCCAAGAGACCCAGTACTTC
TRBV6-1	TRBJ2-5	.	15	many	CASNDGDSPRETQYF	TGTGCCAGCAACGATGGGGACTCGCCTAGGGAGACCCAGTACTTC
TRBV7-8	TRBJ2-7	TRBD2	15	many	CASSFRLAGFYEQYF	TGTGCCAGCAGCTTCCGGCTAGCGGGCTTCTACGAGCAGTACTTC
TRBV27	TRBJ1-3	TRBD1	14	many	CASRGTVGGNTIYF	TGTGCCAGCAGGGGGACAGTCGGTGGAAACACCATATATTTT
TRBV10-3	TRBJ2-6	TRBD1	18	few	CAISVGQGQSSGANVLTF	TGTGCCATCAGTGTCGGACAGGGGCAAAGCTCTGGGGCCAACGTCCTGACTTTC
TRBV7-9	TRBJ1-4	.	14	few	CASSLDGYEEKLFF	TGTGCCAGCAGCTTAGATGGGTATGAGGAAAAACTGTTTTTT
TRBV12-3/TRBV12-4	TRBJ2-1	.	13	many	CASSLRVRDEQFF	TGTGCCAGCAGCCTCAGGGTCAGGGATGAGCAGTTCTTC
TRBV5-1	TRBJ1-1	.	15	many	CASSFEGEGFTEAFF	TGCGCCAGCAGCTTTGAAGGAGAGGGATTCACTGAAGCTTTCTTT
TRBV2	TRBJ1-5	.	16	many	CASSAQTGFRNQPQHF	TGTGCCAGCAGTGCGCAAACAGGCTTTAGAAATCAGCCCCAGCATTTT
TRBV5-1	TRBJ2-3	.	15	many	CASSLARAVGDTQYF	TGCGCCAGCAGCTTGGCGAGGGCCGTGGGAGATACGCAGTATTTT
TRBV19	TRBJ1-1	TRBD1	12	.	CASGTGGTEAFF	TGTGCCAGCGGGACAGGGGGAACTGAAGCTTTCTTT
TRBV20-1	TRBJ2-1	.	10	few	CSVKHNEQFF	TGCAGTGTTAAACACAATGAGCAGTTCTTC
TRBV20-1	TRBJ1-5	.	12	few	CSARNSNQPQHF	TGCAGTGCTAGAAATAGCAATCAGCCCCAGCATTTT
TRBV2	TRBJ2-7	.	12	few	CASRIQLHEQYF	TGTGCCAGCAGAATACAGCTCCACGAGCAGTACTTC
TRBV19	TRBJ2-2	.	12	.	CASSISFRELFF	TGTGCCAGTAGTATATCTTTCCGGGAGCTGTTTTTT
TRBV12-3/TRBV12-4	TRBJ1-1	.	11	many	CASSFGFEAFF	TGTGCCAGCAGTTTCGGATTTGAAGCTTTCTTT